The 9 T cell receptor beta chains below were found in one sample sequenced in a study of control samples from healthy donors and cancer patients (dated by TCRdb to 2019 to 2021). The library was built by means of the immunoSEQ multiplex PCR assay. The clones in this table, taken by TCRdb from immuneACCESS, are in-frame only. Not every clone is retained; where verified, under half of the shortfall comes from an unresolved V gene, and the cause of the rest is unknown. For this sample there are around 130,000 clones; nearly 90% appear just once. The ten largest make up roughly 8% of the sample. Input material: PBMCs. The source is a man aged 50-59 years with head and neck cancer.

The genes are TRBV10-3 and TRBJ2-6; 8 bases match TRBD2. CDR1 is ENHRY, CDR2 SYGVKD, per germline. V was clipped by 11 bases and J by 3 bases; unmatched bases: 12. The CDR3 contains 16 residues. CDR3 in DNA: TGTGCCGCGCGGGAGGACCAAGGTAGTGGGGCCAACGTCCTGACTTTC. Translating it yields CAAREDQGSGANVLTF.

V is TRBV27 and J is TRBJ1-3, with 9 bases that match TRBD1. The CDR3 runs to 20 residues. V lost 2 bases and J lost 0; bases outside the gene matches: 14. Germline CDR1 reads MNHEY; CDR2 reads SMNVEV (reference sequence). Written as DNA, the CDR3 is TGTGCCAGCAGTTTAGTAGGTGGGACAGGGCCTTTTTACTCTGGAAACACCATATATTTT. Its protein is CASSLVGGTGPFYSGNTIYF.

The genes are TRBV5-1 and TRBJ1-4; D ambiguous. Germline assignment: CDR1 SGHRS and CDR2 YFSETQ. Trimming pared 2 bases from V and 4 bases from J, leaving 9 bases between. The CDR3 length is 14 residues. CDR3 residues: CASSLSGINEKLFF. The CDR3 DNA is TGCGCCAGCAGCTTATCGGGAATTAATGAAAAACTGTTTTTT.

This rearrangement joins TRBV19 to TRBJ2-1, with TRBD2 identical over 9 bases. The CDR3 has 18 residues. Germline CDR1 reads LNHDA; CDR2 reads SQIVND (reference sequence). The trim removed 5 bases at V and 8 bases at J, leaving 19 bases unmatched. This CDR3 reads CASSRAGTSSGASDEQFF. Written as DNA, the CDR3 is TGTGCCAGTAGTCGAGCCGGGACTAGCTCGGGAGCTTCGGATGAGCAGTTCTTC.

The chain is built from TRBV7-9 and TRBJ2-1, with TRBD2 identical over 7 bases. This CDR3 has 15 amino acids. CDR1 and CDR2 from the germline V gene are SEHNR and FQNEAQ (reference sequence). The trim removed 1 base at V and 7 bases at J, leaving 7 bases unmatched. The DNA of the CDR3 is TGTGCCAGCAGCTTAGGCACTAGCGATTGGAATGAGCAGTTCTTC. It yields the protein CASSLGTSDWNEQFF.

The genes are TRBV4-2 and TRBJ2-1; D is perhaps TRBD2 (7 bases). Per germline, CDR1 LGHNA and CDR2 YNFKEQ. This CDR3 region has 12 residues. Trimming pared 0 bases from V and 15 bases from J, leaving 12 bases between. CDR3: CASSQENGGRFF. The CDR3 DNA sequence: TGTGCCAGCAGCCAAGAAAACGGGGGGCGGTTCTTC.

The rearrangement uses TRBV27 and TRBJ2-7, with D unresolved. V lost 2 bases to trimming and J lost 5 bases, with 16 bases between them. The length of the CDR3 is 15 residues. From germline, CDR1 is MNHEY and CDR2 SMNVEV (reference sequence). The CDR3 sequence: CASSLSSVQINEQYF. The CDR3, as DNA: TGTGCCAGCAGTTTAAGTTCGGTACAGATTAACGAGCAGTACTTC.

This sequence joins TRBV11-2 and TRBJ2-5; D possibly corresponds to TRBD2 (5 bases). This CDR3 is 12 amino acids long. Germline V gives CDR1 SGHAT, CDR2 FQNNGV. V was pared by 6 bases and J by 0 bases, with 5 bases between. This chain's CDR3 is CASRDYQETQYF. The CDR3 DNA sequence: TGTGCCAGCAGGGACTACCAAGAGACCCAGTACTTC.

This clone was seen a single time. The chain uses TRBV10-1 and TRBJ1-3; D not resolved. V was cut by 0 bases and J by 0 bases, with 9 bases left in between. CDR1 and CDR2 from the germline V gene are WNHNN and SYGVQD (reference sequence). The CDR3 is 16 residues long. The CDR3 region has the DNA TGCGCCAGCAGTGAGTCGCGCGGCCTCTCTGGAAACACCATATATTTT. Translated, it gives CASSESRGLSGNTIYF.